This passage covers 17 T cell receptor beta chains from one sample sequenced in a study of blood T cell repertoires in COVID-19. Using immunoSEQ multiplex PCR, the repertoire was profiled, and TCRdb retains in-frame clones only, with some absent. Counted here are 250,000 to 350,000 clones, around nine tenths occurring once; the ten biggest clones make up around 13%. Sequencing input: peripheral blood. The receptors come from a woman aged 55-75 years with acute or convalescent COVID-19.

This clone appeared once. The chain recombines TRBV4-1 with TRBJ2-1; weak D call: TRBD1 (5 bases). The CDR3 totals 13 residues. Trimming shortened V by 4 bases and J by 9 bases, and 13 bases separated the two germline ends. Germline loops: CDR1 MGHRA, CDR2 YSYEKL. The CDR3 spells CASSPGAIAEQFF. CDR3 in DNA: TGCGCCAGCAGCCCTGGGGCTATCGCTGAGCAGTTCTTC.

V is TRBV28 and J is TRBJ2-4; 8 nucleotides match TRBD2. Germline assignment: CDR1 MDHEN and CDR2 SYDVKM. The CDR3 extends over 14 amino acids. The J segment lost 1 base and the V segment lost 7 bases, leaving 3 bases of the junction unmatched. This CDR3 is CASTRLAAKNIQYF. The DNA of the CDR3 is TGTGCCAGCACGCGACTAGCGGCCAAAAACATTCAGTACTTC. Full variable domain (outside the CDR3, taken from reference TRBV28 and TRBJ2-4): DVKVTQSSRYLVKRTGEKVFLECVQDMDHENMFWYRQDPGLGLRLIYFSYDVKMKEKGDIPEGYSVSREKKERFSLILESASTNQTSMYLCASTRLAAKNIQYFGAGTRLSVL.

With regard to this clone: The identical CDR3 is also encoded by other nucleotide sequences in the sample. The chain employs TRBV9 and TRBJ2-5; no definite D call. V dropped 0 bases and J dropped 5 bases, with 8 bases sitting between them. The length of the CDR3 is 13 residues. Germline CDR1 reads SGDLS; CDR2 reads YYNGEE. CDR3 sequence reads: CASSVDLEETQYF. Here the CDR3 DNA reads TGTGCCAGCAGCGTAGATCTGGAGGAGACCCAGTACTTC.

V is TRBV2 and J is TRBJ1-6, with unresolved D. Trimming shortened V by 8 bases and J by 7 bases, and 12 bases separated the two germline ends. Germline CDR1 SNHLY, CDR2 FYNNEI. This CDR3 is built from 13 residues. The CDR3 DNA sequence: TGTGCCAGCGTTGAGATGAGGAATTCACCCCTCCACTTT. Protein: CASVEMRNSPLHF. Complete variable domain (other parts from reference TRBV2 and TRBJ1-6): EPEVTQTPSHQVTQMGQEVILRCVPISNHLYFYWYRQILGQKVEFLVSFYNNEISEKSEIFDDQFSVERPDGSNFTLKIRSTKLEDSAMYFCASVEMRNSPLHFGNGTRLTVT.

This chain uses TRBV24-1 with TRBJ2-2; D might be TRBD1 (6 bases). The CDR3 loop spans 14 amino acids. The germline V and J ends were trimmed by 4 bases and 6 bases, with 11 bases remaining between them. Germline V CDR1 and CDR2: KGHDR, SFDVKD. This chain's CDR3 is CATSDNRASGELFF. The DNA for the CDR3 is TGTGCCACCAGTGACAACAGGGCATCCGGGGAGCTGTTTTTT.

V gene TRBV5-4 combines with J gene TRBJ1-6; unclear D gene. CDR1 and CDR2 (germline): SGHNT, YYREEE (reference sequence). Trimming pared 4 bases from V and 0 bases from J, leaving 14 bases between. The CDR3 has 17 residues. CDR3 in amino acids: CASSPDGMSSYNSPLHF. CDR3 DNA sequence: TGTGCCAGCAGCCCCGACGGGATGAGCTCCTATAATTCACCCCTCCACTTT.

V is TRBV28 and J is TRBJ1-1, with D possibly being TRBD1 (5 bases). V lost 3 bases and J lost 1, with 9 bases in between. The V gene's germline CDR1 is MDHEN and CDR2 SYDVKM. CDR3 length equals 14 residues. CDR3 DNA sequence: TGTGCCAGCAGTTTGTGGCAGGGGAACACTGAAGCTTTCTTT. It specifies CASSLWQGNTEAFF.

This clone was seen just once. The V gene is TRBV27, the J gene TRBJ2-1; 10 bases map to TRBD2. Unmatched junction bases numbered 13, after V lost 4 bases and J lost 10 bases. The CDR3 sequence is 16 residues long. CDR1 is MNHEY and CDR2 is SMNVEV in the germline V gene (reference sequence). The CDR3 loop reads CASSSTLAGKIREQFF. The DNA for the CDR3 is TGTGCCAGCAGTTCTACACTAGCGGGGAAAATTAGGGAGCAGTTCTTC.

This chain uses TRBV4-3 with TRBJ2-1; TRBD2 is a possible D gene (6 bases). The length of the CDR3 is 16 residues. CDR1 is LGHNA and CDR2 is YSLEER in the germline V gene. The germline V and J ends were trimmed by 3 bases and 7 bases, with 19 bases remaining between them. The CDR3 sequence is CASSHFLATLKNEQFF. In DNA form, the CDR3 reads TGCGCCAGCAGCCATTTCCTAGCGACACTTAAGAATGAGCAGTTCTTC.

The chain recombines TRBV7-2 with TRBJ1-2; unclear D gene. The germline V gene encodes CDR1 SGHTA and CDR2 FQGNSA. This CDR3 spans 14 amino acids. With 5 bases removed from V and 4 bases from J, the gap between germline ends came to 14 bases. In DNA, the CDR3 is TGTGCCAGCAGCCCAGCTCAGGTTTTCTATGGCTACACCTTC. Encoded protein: CASSPAQVFYGYTF.

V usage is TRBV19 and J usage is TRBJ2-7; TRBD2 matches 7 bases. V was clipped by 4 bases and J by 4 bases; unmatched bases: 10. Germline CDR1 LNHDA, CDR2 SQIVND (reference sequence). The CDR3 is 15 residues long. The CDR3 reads CASSSPWQGGYEQYF. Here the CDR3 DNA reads TGTGCCAGTAGTAGCCCATGGCAGGGAGGGTACGAGCAGTACTTC.

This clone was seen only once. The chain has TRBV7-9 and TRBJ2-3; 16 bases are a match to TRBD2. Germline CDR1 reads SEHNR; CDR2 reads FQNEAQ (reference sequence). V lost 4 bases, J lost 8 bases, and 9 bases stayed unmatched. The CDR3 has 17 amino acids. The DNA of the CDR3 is TGTGCCAGCAGCTCCGGGACTAGCGGGGGGGCCGGTGGTACGCAGTATTTT. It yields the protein CASSSGTSGGAGGTQYF.

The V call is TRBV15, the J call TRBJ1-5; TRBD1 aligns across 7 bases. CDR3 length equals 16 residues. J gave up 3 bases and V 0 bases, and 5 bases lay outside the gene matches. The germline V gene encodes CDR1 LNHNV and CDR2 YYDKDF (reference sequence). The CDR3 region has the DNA TGTGCCACCAGCAGAGATGGAGGGGGCAACAATCAGCCCCAGCATTTT. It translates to CATSRDGGGNNQPQHF.

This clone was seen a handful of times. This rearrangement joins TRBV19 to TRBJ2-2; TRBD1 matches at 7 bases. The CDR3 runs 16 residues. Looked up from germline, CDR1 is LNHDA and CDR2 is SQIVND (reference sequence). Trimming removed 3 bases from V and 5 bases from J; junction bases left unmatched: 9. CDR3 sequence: CASSIRQGVGTGELFF. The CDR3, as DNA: TGTGCCAGTAGTATTCGTCAGGGGGTAGGGACCGGGGAGCTGTTTTTT.

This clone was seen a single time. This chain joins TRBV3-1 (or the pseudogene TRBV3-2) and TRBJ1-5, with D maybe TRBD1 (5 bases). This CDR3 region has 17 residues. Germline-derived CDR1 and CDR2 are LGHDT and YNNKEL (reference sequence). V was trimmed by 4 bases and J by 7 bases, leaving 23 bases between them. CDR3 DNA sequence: TGTGCCAGCAGCCTAGCGGAGGGGTCTGCGTCGAGCCAGCCCCAGCATTTT. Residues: CASSLAEGSASSQPQHF.

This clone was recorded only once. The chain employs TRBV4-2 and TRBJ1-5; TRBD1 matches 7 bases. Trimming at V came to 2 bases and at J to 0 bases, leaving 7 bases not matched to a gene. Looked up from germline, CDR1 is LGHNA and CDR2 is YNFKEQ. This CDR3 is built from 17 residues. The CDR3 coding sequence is TGTGCCAGCAGCCAAATATCGGGACAGAATAGCAATCAGCCCCAGCATTTT. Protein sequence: CASSQISGQNSNQPQHF.

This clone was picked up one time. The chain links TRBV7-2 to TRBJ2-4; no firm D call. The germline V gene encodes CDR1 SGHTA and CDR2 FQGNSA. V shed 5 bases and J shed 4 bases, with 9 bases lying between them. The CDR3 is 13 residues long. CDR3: CASSLIEKNIQYF. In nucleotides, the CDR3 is TGTGCCAGCAGCCTCATAGAGAAAAACATTCAGTACTTC.